This is a list of T cell receptor beta chains from one sample in a study of blood T cell repertoires in COVID-19. Profiling relied on immunoSEQ multiplex PCR, and the TCRdb table lists in-frame clones only, not all of them. Of around 170,000 clones in the sample, under 85% were seen once. Sequencing was done on a sample of PBMCs or T cells enriched from blood (not recorded which). The receptors come from a man aged 50-59 years who had recovered from COVID-19. The CDR3 runs from the conserved cysteine through the conserved F or W. The order of the fields is D gene, V gene, J gene, clone size, CDR3 DNA, CDR3 protein. D genes are given only for firm matches. A clone size is listed for some rows: how often the clone was seen (once, few, many), or a class if it is expanded.

TRBD2	TRBV7-2	TRBJ2-1	NA	TGTGCCAGCAGCCCCCGAGGTAGCGGGGGGGCTTCTAGATACAATGAGCAGTTCTTC	CASSPRGSGGASRYNEQFF
NA	TRBV7-9	TRBJ1-6	NA	TGTGCCAGCACCGGCGGGAATAATTCACCCCTCCACTTT	CASTGGNNSPLHF
TRBD1	TRBV3-1/TRBV3-2	TRBJ1-3	NA	TGTGCCAGCAGCGACCCGGGACAGGGAGTAACTGGAAACACCATATATTTT	CASSDPGQGVTGNTIYF
NA	TRBV9	TRBJ1-4	NA	TGTGCCAGCAGCGTAGGAGACAGTGAAAAACTGTTTTTT	CASSVGDSEKLFF
NA	TRBV4-1	TRBJ2-3	NA	TGCGCCAGCAGCCAAGAAGGAGCTAGGTCATCCACAGATACGCAGTATTTT	CASSQEGARSSTDTQYF
NA	TRBV11-2	TRBJ1-6	NA	TGTGCCAGCAGCCGGGGTCCTGCAGGGGCGGGTTCACCCCTCCACTTT	CASSRGPAGAGSPLHF
NA	TRBV19	TRBJ2-6	NA	TGTGCCAGTAGTATTCCACAGGTGGGGTATCAGACTGGGGCCAACGTCCTGACTTTC	CASSIPQVGYQTGANVLTF
TRBD2	TRBV3-1/TRBV3-2	TRBJ2-3	NA	TGTGCCAGCAGCCAAACGAGCGGGGTAGAAGATACGCAGTATTTT	CASSQTSGVEDTQYF
TRBD2	TRBV11-2	TRBJ2-1	NA	TGTGCCAGCAGCCCCCTAGCGGGGGCCGGGGATGAGCAGTTCTTC	CASSPLAGAGDEQFF
TRBD1	TRBV6-5	TRBJ1-2	NA	TGTGCCAGCAGCTCGACAGGGGGCAATGACTATGGCTACACCTTC	CASSSTGGNDYGYTF
NA	TRBV6-5	TRBJ1-2	NA	TGTGCCAGCAGTTACTCGAGCTCAGGGCCTAACTATGGCTACACCTTC	CASSYSSSGPNYGYTF
TRBD1	TRBV19	TRBJ1-6	many	TGTGCCAGTAGATCAGAGGGGGCTAGGTCACCCCTCCACTTT	CASRSEGARSPLHF
NA	TRBV11-2	TRBJ2-2	NA	TGTGCCAGCAGCTTAGGGCGGTCGGTAACCGGGGAGCTGTTTTTT	CASSLGRSVTGELFF
NA	TRBV5-1	TRBJ1-1	NA	TGCGCCAGCAGCTTGGTGTGGGGACAGAACACTGAAGCTTTCTTT	CASSLVWGQNTEAFF
TRBD1	TRBV5-1	TRBJ1-4	NA	TGCGCCAGCAGCTCAGGGGGAGCGGGTGGTTCTAATGAAAAACTGTTTTTT	CASSSGGAGGSNEKLFF
NA	TRBV29-1	TRBJ2-7	NA	TGCAGCGTTGTAAGGGACACCTACGAGCAGTACTTC	CSVVRDTYEQYF
NA	TRBV11-1	TRBJ2-2	NA	TGTGCCAGCAGCTTATCTCGGGGATACGCCGGGGAGCTGTTTTTT	CASSLSRGYAGELFF
NA	TRBV6-1	TRBJ2-2	NA	TGTGCCAGCAGTAGAACCGCCGGGACACCCGGGGAGCTGTTTTTT	CASSRTAGTPGELFF
NA	TRBV5-4	TRBJ1-2	NA	TGTGCCAGCAGCTTGTTGCAGTTCTATGGCTACACCTTC	CASSLLQFYGYTF
TRBD2	TRBV7-2	TRBJ2-1	NA	TGTGCCAGCAGCTTAGCCTGGACTAGCGGGGGTAATGAGCAGTTCTTC	CASSLAWTSGGNEQFF
NA	TRBV6-5	TRBJ1-1	once	TGTGCCAGCAAACGCGAGGCGCTGAACACTGAAGCTTTCTTT	CASKREALNTEAFF
TRBD1	TRBV28	TRBJ1-4	NA	TGTGCCAGCAGTCCCGCCGGGACAGGGCTTGAAAAACTGTTTTTT	CASSPAGTGLEKLFF
NA	TRBV19	TRBJ1-2	once	TGTGCCAGTAGGTACCCAGGCGTAAATGGCTACACCTTC	CASRYPGVNGYTF
TRBD1	TRBV2	TRBJ2-6	NA	TGTGCCAGCAGTAGAGGTCCGGGACAGGATCGTATCGGGGCCAACGTCCTGACTTTC	CASSRGPGQDRIGANVLTF
NA	TRBV5-4	TRBJ1-2	few	TGTGCCAGCAGCGCTAAAGGACAGTATGGCTACACCTTC	CASSAKGQYGYTF
NA	TRBV21-1	TRBJ2-6	NA	TGTGCGGGGGGACAGCTAGGCCCCTTCACTGGGGCCAACGTCCTGACTTTC	CAGGQLGPFTGANVLTF
TRBD1	TRBV5-4	TRBJ2-5	NA	TGTGCCAGCAGCCGGGACAGGGTGAGCGGAGAGACCCAGTACTTC	CASSRDRVSGETQYF
TRBD2	TRBV29-1	TRBJ2-7	NA	TGCAGCGTTGAAGCGCAGCCGGGGGGGTACGAGCAGTACTTC	CSVEAQPGGYEQYF
TRBD2	TRBV11-2	TRBJ2-1	NA	TGTGCCAGCAGCTTAGTGCGGGGGGGGAATGAGCAGTTCTTC	CASSLVRGGNEQFF
NA	TRBV6-5	TRBJ1-2	NA	TGTGCCGGTAGATCCTGGAGCTATGGCTACACCTTC	CAGRSWSYGYTF
TRBD1	TRBV19	TRBJ1-5	NA	TGTGCCAGTGCGGGACAGCTCAATCAGCCCCAGCATTTT	CASAGQLNQPQHF
TRBD1	TRBV7-9	TRBJ1-1	NA	TGTGCCAGCAGCTTAGGTAGGGGGACAGGGTCGACTGAAGCTTTCTTT	CASSLGRGTGSTEAFF
TRBD1	TRBV12-3/TRBV12-4	TRBJ2-5	NA	TGTGCCAGCAGAAGACAGGGGTGGGAGACCCAGTACTTC	CASRRQGWETQYF
TRBD2	TRBV7-2	TRBJ2-7	NA	TGTGCCAGCAGCTTAGCTGGGACTACAGCCTACGAGCAGTACTTC	CASSLAGTTAYEQYF
NA	TRBV7-8	TRBJ1-4	NA	TGTGCCAGCAGCTTGACCGGGACTTCTCGAGGTGAAAAACTGTTTTTT	CASSLTGTSRGEKLFF
NA	TRBV5-4	TRBJ1-1	NA	TGTGCCAGCAGCCTGGGAGGGGGACGGGACACTGAAGCTTTCTTT	CASSLGGGRDTEAFF
TRBD1	TRBV28	TRBJ2-6	NA	TGTGCCAGCGTCCCCGGACAGGGGGCGTCTGGGGCCAACGTCCTGACTTTC	CASVPGQGASGANVLTF
TRBD2	TRBV11-2	TRBJ2-3	NA	TGTGCCAGCAGCCGGGGACTAGCTGGGCGAATGAATACGCAGTATTTT	CASSRGLAGRMNTQYF
NA	TRBV7-2	TRBJ2-5	NA	TGTGCCAGCAGCTTGGCCCTTAGGGGGGGCGGTGAGACCCAGTACTTC	CASSLALRGGGETQYF
TRBD1	TRBV5-5	TRBJ1-3	once	TGTGCCAGCAGCGGGACAGGATCCTTCTCTGGAAACACCATATATTTT	CASSGTGSFSGNTIYF
NA	TRBV19	TRBJ1-1	NA	TGTGCCAGTAGTATAAGGTGGGGTCTCAGGGTGGCGAACACTGAAGCTTTCTTT	CASSIRWGLRVANTEAFF
NA	TRBV11-2	TRBJ1-1	few	TGTGCCAGCAGCCGAGGGTTTGTGAACACTGAAGCTTTCTTT	CASSRGFVNTEAFF
NA	TRBV30	TRBJ1-3	NA	TGTGCCTGGAGCCTCTCCGGCGGGAGCTCTGGAAACACCATATATTTT	CAWSLSGGSSGNTIYF
TRBD2	TRBV4-1	TRBJ2-7	NA	TGCGCCAGCAGCCGTATACTAGCGGGGGGGCCTGGCTACGAGCAGTACTTC	CASSRILAGGPGYEQYF
TRBD1	TRBV7-3	TRBJ2-7	NA	TGTGCCAGCAGCACCACAGGGGGCCCCTACGAGCAGTACTTC	CASSTTGGPYEQYF
TRBD2	TRBV19	TRBJ2-1	NA	TGTGCCAGTGGGCGGGTCAGCGGGGGGTACAATGAGCAGTTCTTC	CASGRVSGGYNEQFF
TRBD1	TRBV5-1	TRBJ1-5	once	TGCGCCAGCAGCCCCGGAGGACAGGGTTTTAATCAGCCCCAGCATTTT	CASSPGGQGFNQPQHF
NA	TRBV10-3	TRBJ1-3	NA	TGTGCCATCAGTGGGAGCGACGCGGGTACTGGAAACACCATATATTTT	CAISGSDAGTGNTIYF
TRBD1	TRBV9	TRBJ1-2	NA	TGTGCGTCGACAGGGTTTGGCTACACCTTC	CASTGFGYTF
NA	TRBV3-1/TRBV3-2	TRBJ1-2	NA	TGTGCCAGTAGTCGTGGCTACACCTTC	CASSRGYTF
NA	TRBV2	TRBJ1-2	NA	TGTGCCAGCAGTCTGGACCCCGAGGGAGGCTACACCTTC	CASSLDPEGGYTF
TRBD1	TRBV4-2	TRBJ1-6	few	TGTGCCAGCAACCCCGGGACAGGGTCGCGCAGCGATAATTCACCCCTCCACTTT	CASNPGTGSRSDNSPLHF
NA	TRBV3-1/TRBV3-2	TRBJ2-3	NA	TGTGCCAGCAGCCAAGTGGGGCCTGCCTATTTT	CASSQVGPAYF
NA	TRBV2	TRBJ1-5	once	TGTGCCAGCAGTGGGGGGCAGGGTTATCAGCCCCAGCATTTT	CASSGGQGYQPQHF
TRBD1	TRBV19	TRBJ1-1	NA	TGTGCCAGTAGTATCTTGGCAGGGGGCGACGAAGCTTTCTTT	CASSILAGGDEAFF